This T cell receptor (beta chain) was sequenced for a study of response to subunit inactivated influenza vaccine. This clonotype has more than one count but fewer than ten. Its matching antigen is unknown. Findings and caveats of the study: Researchers suggested that each seasonal influenza vaccination recruits few new T cells.

TCRdb reanalysed the RT-PCR reads using MiXCR and keeps one entry per CDR3 protein. The sample includes over 750,000 distinct CDR3 sequences, about 20% of them seen just once. V was clipped by 5 bases and J by 2 bases, with 16 bases between them. This CDR3 is 15 amino acids long. Germline V CDR1 and CDR2: SGHVS, FQNEAQ. The rearrangement uses TRBV7-8 and TRBJ2-7; D might be TRBD1 (6 bases). This clonotype was obtained from a man aged 50 or older who received an inactivated influenza vaccine. The sample in question was PBMCs from blood, obtained roughly 5 days after vaccination. The CDR3 region is CASSLSRAGAYEQYF. The CDR3, as DNA: TGTGCCAGCAGCCTATCTCGCGCAGGGGCCTACGAGCAGTACTTC.